This T cell receptor (beta chain) comes out of a study of shared clonotypes between healthy human individuals. As for the study in general: Per-donor plates numbered three CD4 naive, three CD4 memory, two CD8 naive and one CD8 memory. Study-level points and caveats: The donor pool, a small one, limited the genetic and exposure-history diversity represented. Clonotype sharing among donors was thought likely to change with sequencing depth. Generally, naive subsets came out with larger estimated richness than memory subsets.

In this sample, this clone turned up a few times. Its antigen remains unidentified. Assay used: immunoSEQ multiplex PCR; TCRdb lists only in-frame clones, some missing. This table has 2 million to 2.5 million clones, roughly 93% appearing once. Germline values: CDR1 PRHDT, CDR2 FYEKMQ (reference sequence). V was pared by 5 bases and J by 1 base, with 4 bases of the junction left unmatched. There are 15 residues in the CDR3. Sequences were obtained from naive CD4+ T cells from PBMCs. Stated subset: CD45RA+ positively selected. The TCR was taken from a man between 18 and 35 years old in good health. Some clones in this sample may be carry-over from other donors' samples. V gene TRBV13 combines with J gene TRBJ1-1; 10 positions agree with TRBD1. This chain's CDR3 is CASSPRDRGNTEAFF. CDR3 DNA sequence: TGTGCCAGCAGCCCCAGGGACAGGGGGAACACTGAAGCTTTCTTT.